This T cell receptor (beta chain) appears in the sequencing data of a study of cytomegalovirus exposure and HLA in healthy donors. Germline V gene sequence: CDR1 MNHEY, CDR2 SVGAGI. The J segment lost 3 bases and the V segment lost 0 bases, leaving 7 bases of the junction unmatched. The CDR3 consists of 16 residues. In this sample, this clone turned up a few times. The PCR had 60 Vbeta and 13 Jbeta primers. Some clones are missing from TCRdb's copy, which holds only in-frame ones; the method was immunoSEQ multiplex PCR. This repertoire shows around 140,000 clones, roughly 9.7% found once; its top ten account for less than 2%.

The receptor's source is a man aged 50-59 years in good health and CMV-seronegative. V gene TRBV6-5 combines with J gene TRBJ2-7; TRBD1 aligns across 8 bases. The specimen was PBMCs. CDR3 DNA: TGTGCCAGCAGTTACTCGTCCCAGGGGGCCAACTACGAGCAGTACTTC. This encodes CASSYSSQGANYEQYF.